The 18 T cell receptor beta chains below come from one sample, sequenced in a study of cytomegalovirus exposure and HLA in healthy donors. A multiplex PCR was run with 60 Vbeta primers and 13 Jbeta primers. Method: immunoSEQ multiplex PCR; TCRdb's copy keeps in-frame clones and lacks some. This table holds around 120,000 clones, about 80% found once. Sequencing used PBMCs. The receptors were gathered from a young man in good health and CMV-seronegative.

The V call is TRBV5-8, the J call TRBJ1-5; no clear D gene. V was pared by 5 bases and J by 2 bases, with 14 bases between. The CDR3 is 15 residues long. Germline V CDR1 and CDR2: SGHTS, YDEGEE. The CDR3 DNA is TGTGCCAGCAGGAGATGGAGCGTTGGCAATCAGCCCCAGCATTTT. It codes for CASRRWSVGNQPQHF.

The CDR3 is CASSPPGLPDYGYTF. As DNA, the CDR3 is TGTGCCAGCTCACCACCGGGCCTTCCGGACTATGGCTACACCTTC. The chain uses TRBV18 and TRBJ1-2; no reliable D call. The CDR3 has 15 residues. V gave up 0 bases and J gave up 3 bases, with 11 bases separating them. Per the germline V gene, CDR1 is KGHSH and CDR2 is LQKENI.

The V call is TRBV6-6, the J call TRBJ2-5, with a possible D match to TRBD1 (5 bases). This CDR3 has 14 amino acids. With 8 bases removed from V and 4 bases from J, the gap between germline ends came to 17 bases. The germline V gene encodes CDR1 MNHNY and CDR2 SVGAGI (reference sequence). This chain's CDR3 is CASAPGQRGETQYF. CDR3 in DNA: TGTGCCAGCGCCCCTGGACAAAGAGGAGAGACCCAGTACTTC.

This clone showed up just a few times. The chain employs TRBV6-1 and TRBJ2-5; 7 bases are a match to TRBD1. Looked up from germline, CDR1 is MNHNS and CDR2 is SASEGT. The length of the CDR3 is 15 residues. The ends lost 7 bases at V and 5 bases at J; junction bases unmatched: 13. CDR3 residues: CASTSGTVARETQYF. The CDR3 region has the DNA TGTGCCAGCACTTCTGGGACAGTAGCTCGGGAGACCCAGTACTTC.

The rearrangement links TRBV7-3 to TRBJ2-7, with TRBD1 as a possible D gene (5 bases). CDR1 SGHTA and CDR2 FQGTGA come from the germline V gene. Trimming stripped 8 bases from V and 3 bases from J, with 11 bases between. The CDR3 is 12 amino acids. The DNA of the CDR3 is TGTGCCAGCCCGACAGTCCGCTACGAGCAGTACTTC. Its protein is CASPTVRYEQYF.

The rearrangement joins TRBV2 to TRBJ2-5, with 9 bases aligning to TRBD2. Unmatched junction bases numbered 6, after V lost 4 bases and J lost 3 bases. Germline values: CDR1 SNHLY, CDR2 FYNNEI. CDR3 length equals 15 residues. CDR3 in DNA: TGTGCCAGCAGTGTGGTAGCGGGGGCCGAAGAGACCCAGTACTTC. Translating gives CASSVVAGAEETQYF.

The V and J genes are TRBV29-1 and TRBJ2-7; no reliable D call. The CDR3 has 14 amino acids. With 6 bases removed from V and 3 bases from J, the gap between germline ends came to 18 bases. Germline V lookup: CDR1 SQVTM, CDR2 ANQGSEA. The CDR3 sequence: CSVLSMGRVYEQYF. CDR3 in DNA: TGCAGCGTACTCTCGATGGGTCGGGTCTACGAGCAGTACTTC.

The chain is built from TRBV25-1 and TRBJ1-1; TRBD1 agrees at 8 bases. Germline CDR1 is MGHDK and CDR2 is SYGVNS. The CDR3 has 15 residues. Unmatched junction bases numbered 7, after V lost 3 bases and J lost 4 bases. CDR3 nucleotide sequence: TGTGCCAGCAGTGATGGGCGCACAGGGGGCACTGAAGCTTTCTTT. Translation gives CASSDGRTGGTEAFF.

The chain uses TRBV9 and TRBJ1-3, with no clear D. V was cut by 0 bases and J by 4 bases, with 11 bases left in between. The germline CDR1 and CDR2 sequences are SGDLS and YYNGEE. CDR3 length equals 15 residues. CDR3: CASSVGGPPGNTIYF. The DNA for the CDR3 is TGTGCCAGCAGCGTAGGTGGGCCGCCGGGAAACACCATATATTTT.

The genes are TRBV14 and TRBJ1-3; D unresolved. CDR1 SGHDN and CDR2 FVKESK come from the germline V gene. V was shortened by 3 bases and J by 4 bases, with 13 bases between the two germline ends. The CDR3 runs 15 residues. The CDR3 DNA follows: TGTGCCAGCAGCCAGAGTGGCGGGTCCGGAAACACCATATATTTT. Its protein is CASSQSGGSGNTIYF.

Only a few counts were recorded for this clone. V and J are TRBV18 and TRBJ1-3, with D maybe TRBD1 (6 bases). Per the germline V gene, CDR1 is KGHSH and CDR2 is LQKENI. The CDR3 sequence is 15 residues long. The V gene lost 4 bases and the J gene lost 0 bases, with 10 bases spanning the gap. CDR3 in DNA: TGTGCCAGCTCACTCGGGGACATCTCTGGAAACACCATATATTTT. Translating gives CASSLGDISGNTIYF.

The J gene is TRBJ1-5, the V gene TRBV4-1; TRBD1 agrees at 9 bases. The germline V gene has CDR1 MGHRA and CDR2 YSYEKL. This CDR3 contains 16 residues. V lost 0 bases, J lost 6 bases, and 6 bases stayed unmatched. Here the CDR3 DNA reads TGCGCCAGCAGCCAAGATTTCACAGGGGGCCTTCAGCCCCAGCATTTT. The encoded protein is CASSQDFTGGLQPQHF.

The sample holds a few counts of this clone. V is TRBV7-9 and J is TRBJ2-7; no definite D call. The CDR3 extends over 11 amino acids. Germline V gene data show CDR1 as SEHNR and CDR2 as FQNEAQ (reference sequence). Trimming left V 1 base short and J 6 bases short, with 4 bases between. The CDR3 nucleotides read TGTGCCAGCAGCTTAGGAGTCGAGCAGTACTTC. This codes for CASSLGVEQYF.

The chain recombines TRBV13 with TRBJ2-3; the D is unclear. The V end was cut by 3 bases, the J end by 2 bases, with 3 bases between. The CDR3 extends over 12 amino acids. The V gene's germline CDR1 is PRHDT and CDR2 FYEKMQ (reference sequence). In nucleotides, the CDR3 is TGTGCCAGCAGCTTCTACACAGATACGCAGTATTTT. It translates to CASSFYTDTQYF.

The rearrangement uses TRBV19 and TRBJ2-7; 9 bases align to TRBD1. The CDR3 has 14 residues. V was clipped by 7 bases and J by 0 bases; unmatched bases: 4. The V gene's germline CDR1 is LNHDA and CDR2 SQIVND (reference sequence). CDR3 bases: TGTGCCAGTAAGGAGACAGGGGGCTCCTACGAGCAGTACTTC. Translated: CASKETGGSYEQYF. The whole variable domain, filled in from reference TRBV19 and TRBJ2-7, reads DGGITQSPKYLFRKEGQNVTLSCEQNLNHDAMYWYRQDPGQGLRLIYYSQIVNDFQKGDIAEGYSVSREKKESFPLTVTSAQKNPTAFYLCASKETGGSYEQYFGPGTRLTVT.

The V call is TRBV27, the J call TRBJ2-2; tentatively, D is TRBD1 (5 bases). Trimming shortened V by 1 base and J by 0 bases, and 9 bases separated the two germline ends. This CDR3 region has 16 residues. The germline V gene encodes CDR1 MNHEY and CDR2 SMNVEV (reference sequence). CDR3 sequence: CASSLLRQTNTGELFF. DNA for the CDR3: TGTGCCAGCAGTTTATTGAGACAGACGAACACCGGGGAGCTGTTTTTT.

The rearrangement uses TRBV18 and TRBJ2-5; the D gene is possibly TRBD1 (5 bases). The V gene's germline CDR1 is KGHSH and CDR2 LQKENI. V shed 0 bases and J shed 2 bases, with 7 bases lying between them. The CDR3 runs 14 residues. The CDR3 coding sequence is TGTGCCAGCTCACCACCGAACAGGCAAGAGACCCAGTACTTC. It codes for CASSPPNRQETQYF.

V is TRBV15 and J is TRBJ2-5; weak D call: TRBD2 (5 bases). Matching the DNA end better, TRBJ2-7 makes the J call doubtful. Germline values: CDR1 LNHNV, CDR2 YYDKDF (reference sequence). The CDR3 is made up of 14 amino acids. The CDR3 DNA follows: TGTGCCACCAGCGATGGGAGCCCCTCCTACGAGCAGTACTTC. It encodes CATSDGSPSYEQYF.